The rows below give T cell receptor beta chains drawn from one sample of a study of neoadjuvant anti-PD-1 for oral cavity cancer. Sequencing was performed with immunoSEQ multiplex PCR; in TCRdb, only in-frame clones are kept and a portion is missing. This table holds more than 9,500 clones, about two thirds found once. The specimen comprised PBMCs, sampled after nivolumab (anti-PD-1) treatment. The receptors were sampled from a person aged 40-85 years with oral cavity squamous cell carcinoma. The CDR3 runs from the conserved cysteine through the conserved F or W. Each record gives: D gene, J gene, V gene, clone size, CDR3 DNA, CDR3 protein. A D gene is named only where the DNA matches it firmly. Clone size is stated in some rows and not others, as once, few, many or a class when expanded.

.,TRBJ2-7,TRBV6-1,once,TGTGCCAGCAGGGGGAACTACGAGCAGTACTTC,CASRGNYEQYF
.,TRBJ2-7,TRBV7-8,.,TGTGCCAGCAGCTCCCAGGGAGGAGGTGGATACGAGCAGTACTTC,CASSSQGGGGYEQYF
.,TRBJ1-2,TRBV27,.,TGTGCCAGCAGTACTGGACAGAAACTTAACTATGGCTACACCTTC,CASSTGQKLNYGYTF
.,TRBJ1-2,TRBV11-2,.,TGTGCCAGCAGCCGAAGCGGGGGACGGGACTATGGCTACACCTTC,CASSRSGGRDYGYTF
.,TRBJ2-1,TRBV29-1,.,TGCAGCTCAAGTCAGGGGATTTTCGGCAATGAGCAGTTCTTC,CSSSQGIFGNEQFF
.,TRBJ2-3,TRBV19,.,TGTGCCAGTAGTACCACTAGCTATGCTACGCAGTATTTT,CASSTTSYATQYF
.,TRBJ1-5,TRBV2,few,TGTGCCAGCAGGGCAAGATGGAATCAGCCCCAGCATTTT,CASRARWNQPQHF
TRBD2,TRBJ2-5,TRBV9,once,TGTGCCAGCAGCGTAGGAGATAGCGGGGGGGTCGAAGAGACCCAGTACTTC,CASSVGDSGGVEETQYF
TRBD1,TRBJ2-4,TRBV7-3,.,TGTGCCAGCAGCCCCCAACAGGGGAACATTCAGTACTTC,CASSPQQGNIQYF
.,TRBJ2-1,TRBV7-8,.,TGTGCCAGCACGCACACTCGGGTATCCAAAAATGAGCAGTTCTTC,CASTHTRVSKNEQFF
.,TRBJ2-7,TRBV19,.,TGTGCCAGTAGTATCGGCCAGGGAGGATGGGTGATCTACGAGCAGTACTTC,CASSIGQGGWVIYEQYF
TRBD1,TRBJ1-5,TRBV6-1,once,TGTGCCAGCAGAGAACAGGGGGCTGATTTCTATCAGCCCCAGCATTTT,CASREQGADFYQPQHF
.,TRBJ2-7,TRBV10-2,.,TGCGCCAGCAGTGAGGGGGCCTATTACGAGCAGTACTTC,CASSEGAYYEQYF
.,TRBJ1-5,TRBV4-1,.,TGCGCCAGCAGCCCAGGACGGCCAGAGGAGCCCCAGCATTTT,CASSPGRPEEPQHF
.,TRBJ2-5,TRBV7-2,.,TGTGCCAGCAGCTCACCCTCCGGGAAAGAGACCCAGTACTTC,CASSSPSGKETQYF
.,TRBJ1-2,TRBV18,once,TGTGCCAGCTCACCCCTGCGTCCGGGAAGCGTCTATGGCTACACCTTC,CASSPLRPGSVYGYTF
.,TRBJ2-4,TRBV7-8,.,TGTGCCAGCAGCAGGGGGAGGGACTTAATAGCCAAAAACATTCAGTACTTC,CASSRGRDLIAKNIQYF
TRBD1,TRBJ1-1,TRBV27,.,TGTGCCAGTAACCGACAGGGGCCGAACACTGAAGCTTTCTTT,CASNRQGPNTEAFF
.,TRBJ2-7,TRBV2,few,TGTGCCAGCAAGGGGAGGTTTAGCTCCTACGAGCAGTACTTC,CASKGRFSSYEQYF
.,TRBJ2-2,TRBV2,.,TGTGCCAGCAGTGAAATGGGCGACGGGGAGCTGTTTTTT,CASSEMGDGELFF
TRBD1,TRBJ1-6,TRBV7-8,.,TGTGCCAGCAGCATCTACGGGACAGATAATTCACCCCTCCACTTT,CASSIYGTDNSPLHF
TRBD2,TRBJ2-1,TRBV7-9,.,TGTGCCAGCAGTATAGCGGGAGTTCTGGGCAATGAGCAGTTCTTC,CASSIAGVLGNEQFF
.,TRBJ2-1,TRBV11-2,once,TGTGCCAGCAGCCGACTAGTCGGGCGGAATGAGCAGTTCTTC,CASSRLVGRNEQFF
TRBD1,TRBJ1-3,TRBV7-2,.,TGTGCCAGCAGCTTTAGGGGGCCCTCTGGAAACACCATATATTTT,CASSFRGPSGNTIYF
TRBD2,TRBJ2-1,TRBV16,few,TGTGCCAGCAGCCAATCGGCTAGCGGGAACTACAATGAGCAGTTCTTC,CASSQSASGNYNEQFF
TRBD1,TRBJ1-2,TRBV7-2,few,TGTGCCAGCAGCAACAGACAGGGATTATATGGCTACACCTTC,CASSNRQGLYGYTF
TRBD1,TRBJ1-3,TRBV7-2,few,TGTGCCAGCAGCTTATTATCAGGGGGTGGAAACACCATATATTTT,CASSLLSGGGNTIYF
.,TRBJ2-2,TRBV6-1,.,TGTGCCAGCCCCCGGGACTTCTTCACCGGGGAGCTGTTTTTT,CASPRDFFTGELFF
TRBD2,TRBJ2-1,TRBV12-5,.,TGTGCTAGTGGTTCCTCTAGCGGGGGGGCGGGTGAGCAGTTCTTC,CASGSSSGGAGEQFF
.,TRBJ1-6,TRBV7-3,.,TGTGCCAGCAGCCCTACCGGGAGGGTAAATTCACCCCTCCACTTT,CASSPTGRVNSPLHF
TRBD2,TRBJ2-7,TRBV9,.,TGTGCCAGCAGCCCCCAACACGGGGGGGCCAACGAGCAGTACTTC,CASSPQHGGANEQYF
TRBD1,TRBJ1-4,TRBV9,.,TGTGCCAGCAGCGGGAAAACCGGGACAGGGGGTGAAAAACTGTTTTTT,CASSGKTGTGGEKLFF
.,TRBJ1-2,TRBV6-1,.,TGTGCCAGCAGTGTCCCACTGGACCTACTATGGGGCTACACCTTC,CASSVPLDLLWGYTF
.,TRBJ1-2,TRBV7-9,few,TGTGCCAGCAGCTTCGGAGGGGGGAACTATGGCTACACCTTC,CASSFGGGNYGYTF
TRBD2,TRBJ2-1,TRBV29-1,once,TGCAGCGATCGGGAGGGCTACAATGAGCAGTTCTTC,CSDREGYNEQFF
.,TRBJ1-6,TRBV6-6,.,TGTGCCAGCAGTTACTCGAACAGTAATAGTTCACCCCTCCACTTT,CASSYSNSNSSPLHF
TRBD2,TRBJ2-3,TRBV5-4,.,TGTGCCAGCAGCTTGGAGGGCGGGGGGAGCACAGATACGCAGTATTTT,CASSLEGGGSTDTQYF
TRBD1,TRBJ1-1,TRBV25-1,few,TGTGCCAGCAGTGAGACAGGGATGGGCACTGAAGCTTTCTTT,CASSETGMGTEAFF
TRBD1,TRBJ1-2,TRBV19,.,TGTGCCAGTAATAGACAGGGTTACTATGGCTACACCTTC,CASNRQGYYGYTF
TRBD2,TRBJ2-7,TRBV6-6,.,TGTGCCAGCAGTTACGTCGCTAGCGGCTCCTACGAGCAGTACTTC,CASSYVASGSYEQYF
.,TRBJ2-6,TRBV2,.,TGTGCCAGCAGGAGGACCGTTTCTGGGGCCAACGTCCTGACTTTC,CASRRTVSGANVLTF
.,TRBJ1-1,TRBV5-1,.,TGCGCCAGCAGCGGAAGGACAGCGGAGCGCACTGAAGCTTTCTTT,CASSGRTAERTEAFF
TRBD1,TRBJ1-3,TRBV6-1,.,TGTGCCACCCTAACGGGGGCAGGGGGCGGAAACACCATATATTTT,CATLTGAGGGNTIYF
.,TRBJ1-1,TRBV10-3,.,TGTGCCATCAGTGAAGGGTCGGGTCAAGCTTTCTTT,CAISEGSGQAFF
TRBD1,TRBJ2-7,TRBV7-9,.,TGTGCCAGCAGTGATACAGGGGGCGGTGTCGACGAGCAGTACTTC,CASSDTGGGVDEQYF
TRBD1,TRBJ1-2,TRBV6-5,.,TGTGCCAGCAGTAATAGACAGGGGGCTTACGGCTACACCTTC,CASSNRQGAYGYTF
TRBD2,TRBJ2-3,TRBV30,.,TGTGCCTTAACCCCGGGACTAGACACAGATACGCAGTATTTT,CALTPGLDTDTQYF
.,TRBJ1-5,TRBV29-1,.,TGCAGCGTTGGCAATGAAGGTGGGCCCCAGCATTTT,CSVGNEGGPQHF